This T cell receptor (beta chain) was identified during a study of identical twins. The table lists this clonotype with a few counts. A universal primer binding site was introduced by template switching. The final cDNA contained unique molecular identifiers. TCRdb used MiXCR to reprocess the 5' RACE reads, holding one entry per CDR3 protein. The repertoire includes under 800,000 distinct CDR3 sequences, around 21% of them detected once, and approximately 4.5% sits in the top ten. This CDR3 is built from 15 residues. V shed 5 bases, J shed 4 bases, and the junction held 11 bases outside the gene matches. Germline values: CDR1 SSHAT, CDR2 FNYEAQ (reference sequence). The sample was also linked to a second study, of T cells expressing NK-cell markers.

Material for sequencing was PBMCs. The TCR sequence derives from a woman aged 18-30 years in good health. The chain carries TRBV7-7 and TRBJ2-7, with 7 bases fitting TRBD2. For the CDR3, the DNA is TGTGCCAGCAGCCAGGGCTGGTCGGGGGGATACGAGCAGTACTTC. Its protein is CASSQGWSGGYEQYF.